These T cell receptor beta chains were read from a single sample in a study of blood T cell repertoires in COVID-19. Some clones are missing from TCRdb's copy, which holds only in-frame ones; the method was immunoSEQ multiplex PCR. This table holds about 270,000 clones, approximately 92% found once. The sample taken for sequencing was PBMCs or T cells enriched from blood (not recorded which). Receptors originate from a woman between 18 and 29 years old who had recovered from COVID-19. Both conserved end residues are part of each CDR3. A D gene is named only where the DNA matches it firmly. Clone size appears in some rows only: once, few, many, or a class for an expanded clone.

TRBV11-1	-	TRBJ1-5	-	CASSLYPHF	TGTGCCAGCAGCCTCTACCCTCATTTT
TRBV4-2	-	TRBJ2-3	-	CASSQDSLADTQYF	TGTGCCAGCAGCCAAGATTCGCTAGCAGATACGCAGTATTTT
TRBV2	-	TRBJ1-6	-	CASSSESGNDSPLHF	TGTGCCAGCAGCAGCGAGTCAGGGAATGATTCACCCCTCCACTTT
TRBV6-6	-	TRBJ1-2	TRBD1	CASSSQGALGYTF	TGTGCCAGCAGTTCACAGGGGGCTTTGGGCTACACCTTC
TRBV7-2	-	TRBJ1-5	-	CASSWGAGNQPQHF	TGTGCCAGCAGCTGGGGCGCGGGCAATCAGCCCCAGCATTTT
TRBV27	-	TRBJ1-2	-	CASSFSGELGYTF	TGTGCCAGCAGTTTTTCAGGGGAGTTAGGCTACACCTTC
TRBV4-2	-	TRBJ2-7	TRBD2	CASSQYPGTSRYEQYF	TGTGCCAGCAGCCAATACCCCGGGACTAGCCGTTACGAGCAGTACTTC
TRBV9	-	TRBJ1-4	-	CASSRNGPGGDYKKLFF	TGTGCCAGCAGTCGTAACGGACCGGGGGGAGACTACAAAAAACTGTTTTTT
TRBV2	-	TRBJ2-3	TRBD2	CASSTGTSSDTQYF	TGTGCCAGCAGTACCGGGACTAGCTCGGATACGCAGTATTTT
TRBV18	-	TRBJ2-5	TRBD1	CASSTRQGRETQYF	TGTGCCAGCTCGACGAGACAGGGGCGAGAGACCCAGTACTTC
TRBV9	-	TRBJ2-3	TRBD1	CASSATGASTDTQYF	TGTGCCAGCAGCGCCACAGGGGCTAGCACAGATACGCAGTATTTT
TRBV29-1	-	TRBJ2-3	-	CSVDQGRDTDTQYF	TGCAGCGTTGACCAGGGAAGGGACACAGATACGCAGTATTTT
TRBV4-1	-	TRBJ2-4	TRBD2	CASSQVLLAGGSKNIQYF	TGCGCCAGCAGCCAAGTGTTACTAGCGGGGGGGTCTAAAAACATTCAGTACTTC
TRBV12-3/TRBV12-4	-	TRBJ1-2	-	CASSPRREGGYTF	TGTGCCAGCAGTCCCCGGCGGGAGGGTGGCTACACCTTC
TRBV4-1	-	TRBJ2-1	-	CASGGNNEQFF	TGCGCAAGCGGCGGCAACAATGAGCAGTTCTTC
TRBV7-9	-	TRBJ1-5	TRBD1	CASSLEGGGNQPQHF	TGTGCCAGCAGCCTGGAAGGGGGCGGCAATCAGCCCCAGCATTTT
TRBV19	-	TRBJ1-4	-	CASSFTGANEKLFF	TGTGCCAGTAGTTTCACGGGAGCGAATGAAAAACTGTTTTTT
TRBV7-7	-	TRBJ2-3	TRBD2	CASSPTSGGKQYF	TGTGCTAGCAGCCCGACTAGCGGGGGAAAGCAGTATTTT
TRBV6-4	-	TRBJ2-3	-	CASRCPGAFTRTQYF	TGTGCCAGCCGCTGTCCAGGCGCCTTTACGAGAACGCAGTATTTT
TRBV6-6	few	TRBJ1-2	-	CASLSLGEGYYGYTF	TGTGCCAGCCTTTCACTGGGGGAGGGTTACTATGGCTACACCTTC
TRBV5-4	-	TRBJ2-2	TRBD1	CASSPDRGRLAGTGELFF	TGTGCCAGCAGCCCGGACAGGGGACGGTTAGCGGGCACCGGGGAGCTGTTTTTT
TRBV5-1	-	TRBJ1-3	-	CASSLGELGNTIYF	TGCGCCAGCAGCTTGGGGGAGCTCGGAAACACCATATATTTT
TRBV9	-	TRBJ1-2	-	CASSPRQDYGYTF	TGTGCCAGCAGCCCTCGACAAGACTATGGCTACACCTTC
TRBV10-3	-	TRBJ2-1	TRBD2	CAISDHGTSSYNEQFF	TGTGCCATCAGTGATCATGGGACTAGCTCCTACAATGAGCAGTTCTTC
TRBV10-3	-	TRBJ2-1	TRBD2	CAISESRGGPVEQFF	TGTGCCATCAGTGAGTCGCGGGGGGGGCCGGTTGAGCAGTTCTTC
TRBV29-1	-	TRBJ1-4	TRBD1	CSVEGQGAGELFF	TGCAGCGTTGAAGGGCAGGGGGCCGGGGAACTGTTTTTT
TRBV11-2	-	TRBJ2-3	TRBD1	CASSTGDRASTDTQYF	TGTGCCAGCAGTACCGGGGACAGGGCCAGCACAGATACGCAGTATTTT
TRBV3-1/TRBV3-2	-	TRBJ2-5	TRBD2	CASSQGGAGGETQYF	TGTGCCAGCAGCCAAGGAGGAGCGGGGGGAGAGACCCAGTACTTC
TRBV9	-	TRBJ2-2	TRBD2	CASSVSTSTNTGELFF	TGTGCCAGCAGCGTCTCGACTAGCACGAACACCGGGGAGCTGTTTTTT
TRBV2	-	TRBJ1-2	TRBD1	CASSRDRKYGYTF	TGTGCCAGCAGTAGGGACAGGAAGTATGGCTACACCTTC
TRBV11-2	-	TRBJ1-2	-	CASSDGGIYGYTF	TGTGCCAGCTCAGATGGGGGGATCTATGGCTACACCTTC
TRBV3-1/TRBV3-2	-	TRBJ1-2	TRBD1	CASSQVADRTNYGYTF	TGTGCCAGCAGCCAAGTAGCGGACAGGACGAACTATGGCTACACCTTC
TRBV9	-	TRBJ2-7	TRBD1	CASSVLQGTHEQYF	TGTGCCAGCAGCGTATTACAGGGGACGCACGAGCAGTACTTC
TRBV3-1/TRBV3-2	many	TRBJ1-2	TRBD1	CASSRQGNGYTF	TGTGCCAGCAGCCGACAGGGAAATGGCTACACCTTC
TRBV4-1	-	TRBJ2-2	-	CASSRMGGMNTGELFF	TGCGCCAGCAGCCGGATGGGGGGTATGAACACCGGGGAGCTGTTTTTT
TRBV10-3	-	TRBJ2-7	-	CAIRGLEEQYF	TGTGCCATCAGGGGCCTTGAGGAGCAGTACTTC
TRBV27	-	TRBJ1-2	-	CASSPPRGGYTF	TGTGCCAGCAGCCCCCCCCGGGGGGGCTACACCTTC
TRBV21-1	-	TRBJ1-5	-	CAEARRQGFLGNQPQHF	TGTGCTGAAGCCCGGAGACAGGGGTTTTTGGGCAATCAGCCCCAGCATTTT
TRBV28	-	TRBJ1-1	TRBD1	CAITSGGTEAFF	TGTGCCATCACATCAGGGGGCACTGAAGCTTTCTTT
TRBV11-2	once	TRBJ1-1	TRBD1	CASSQGQGVTEAFF	TGTGCCAGCAGCCAAGGACAGGGGGTCACTGAAGCTTTCTTT
TRBV12-3/TRBV12-4	-	TRBJ1-1	-	CASSETGDTEAFF	TGTGCCAGCAGCGAGACGGGGGACACTGAAGCTTTCTTT